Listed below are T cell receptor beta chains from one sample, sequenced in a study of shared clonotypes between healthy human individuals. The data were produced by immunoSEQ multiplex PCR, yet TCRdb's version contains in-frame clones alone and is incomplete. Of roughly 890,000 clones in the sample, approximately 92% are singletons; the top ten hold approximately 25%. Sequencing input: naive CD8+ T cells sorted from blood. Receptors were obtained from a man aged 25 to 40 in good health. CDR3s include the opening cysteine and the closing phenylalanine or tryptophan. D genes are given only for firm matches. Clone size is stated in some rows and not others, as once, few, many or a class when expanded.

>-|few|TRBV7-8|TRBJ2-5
TGTGCCAGCAGCTTAACGGAAGAGACCCAGTACTTC
CASSLTEETQYF
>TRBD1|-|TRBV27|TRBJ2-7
TGTGCCAGCACGACAGGGGGCCAAGGCGAGCAGTACTTC
CASTTGGQGEQYF
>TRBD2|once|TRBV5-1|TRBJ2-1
TGCGCCAGCAGCTTGGGTACTAGCGGGGCCCCGACCTACAATGAGCAGTTCTTC
CASSLGTSGAPTYNEQFF
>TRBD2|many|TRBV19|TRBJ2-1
TGTGCCAGTAGTATAGGACTAGCGGGCAATGAGCAGTTCTTC
CASSIGLAGNEQFF
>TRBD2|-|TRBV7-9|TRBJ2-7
TGTGCCAGCAGCTTCACATCCGGGACTAGCGGAGACTACGAGCAGTACTTC
CASSFTSGTSGDYEQYF
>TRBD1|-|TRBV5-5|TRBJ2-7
TGTGCCAGCAGCTCACCGGGGACAGGGGGCCTCGAGCAGTACTTC
CASSSPGTGGLEQYF
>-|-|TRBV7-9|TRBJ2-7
TGTGCCAGCAGCAGGAGGGACAGTGCCAGCTACGAGCAGTACTTC
CASSRRDSASYEQYF
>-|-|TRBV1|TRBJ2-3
TGCACCAGCAGCCATATCCGGGACAGGGTGGAAACGCAGTATTTT
CTSSHIRDRVETQYF
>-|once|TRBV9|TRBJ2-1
TGTGCCAGCAGCGAACTAGGGAATGAGCAGTTCTTC
CASSELGNEQFF
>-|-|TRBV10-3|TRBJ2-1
TGTGCCGTCGCAACGACTTTCCCCACCTACAATGAGCAGTTCTTC
CAVATTFPTYNEQFF
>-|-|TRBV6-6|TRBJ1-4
TGTGCCAGCAGTTACGGGTCAGGGCGGACTAATGAAAAACTGTTTTTT
CASSYGSGRTNEKLFF
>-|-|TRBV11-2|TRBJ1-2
TGTGCCAGCAGCTTAGAAATCGGGGCCTATGGCTACACCTTC
CASSLEIGAYGYTF
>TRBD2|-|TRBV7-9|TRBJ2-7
TGTGCCAGCAGCTCCACGACTAGCGGGGTGGTTTACGAGCAGTACTTC
CASSSTTSGVVYEQYF
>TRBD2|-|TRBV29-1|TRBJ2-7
TGCAGCGTTGATTCGGGGGGTACCTACGAGCAGTACTTC
CSVDSGGTYEQYF